This T cell receptor (beta chain) was observed in a study of shared T cell receptors in the human thymus. Using immunoSEQ multiplex PCR, the repertoire was profiled, and TCRdb retains in-frame clones only, with some absent. The sample lists 700,000 or so clones; 80% to 90% were seen once. The length of the CDR3 is 14 residues. Trimming took 4 bases from V and 7 from J; bases not matched to a gene: 8. Germline loops: CDR1 SGHDT, CDR2 YYEEEE. This clone has more than one count but fewer than ten. These data also featured in a second study, about human thymus T cells.

The chain links TRBV5-6 to TRBJ2-3; 8 bases agree with TRBD1. Sample: thymocytes. The TCR originated in a girl under three years old with a congenital heart defect. The CDR3 DNA follows: TGTGCCAGCAGCAGGGGACAGGTGGCAAATACGCAGTATTTT. Protein: CASSRGQVANTQYF.